The clone carrying this T cell receptor (beta chain) appeared a few times. Its specificity is unknown. CDR3 length: 17 amino acids. Germline CDR1 and CDR2: SGHDT and YYEEEE. The V and J ends lost 1 base and 5 bases, in that order; junction bases with no gene match: 10. This entry comes from a study of cytomegalovirus exposure and HLA in healthy donors. Study-level points and caveats: Follow-up analysis seemed to connect common viral pathogens with several of the most significant clusters identified. Analysis was carried out at a later point, and it linked a missense DCLRE1C variant to TCR beta V- and J-gene trimming.

The PCR was carried out with 60 Vbeta primers and 13 Jbeta primers. The protocol was immunoSEQ multiplex PCR, while the TCRdb copy is restricted to in-frame clones and leaves out a portion. The sample consists of some 150,000 clones, 55% to 75% of them appearing once. The receptor was derived from a human donor in good health. V and J are TRBV5-6 and TRBJ2-3, with 10 bases that match TRBD1. The sequenced sample consisted of PBMCs. CDR3 coding DNA: TGTGCCAGCAGCTTGTATGGGGGACAGGGGTCCGGAGATACGCAGTATTTT. It translates to CASSLYGGQGSGDTQYF.